This entry is about one T cell receptor beta chain. With 0 bases removed from V and 3 bases from J, the gap between germline ends came to 6 bases. Germline V gene lookup returns CDR1 SGHTA and CDR2 FQGTGA. The CDR3 is 13 amino acids. This entry comes from a study of blood T cell repertoires in COVID-19. Study at large: Sites across the United States, Italy and Spain contributed samples from acute and convalescent COVID-19.

The method was immunoSEQ multiplex PCR; TCRdb's version includes in-frame clones alone and lacks a portion of them. Among about 26,000 clones listed, roughly four fifths were seen once. The sequenced sample was peripheral blood. This rearrangement joins TRBV7-3 to TRBJ2-7, with D possibly being TRBD2 (6 bases). This sequence was found in a human donor in a cohort sampled during active COVID-19. The CDR3 is CASSLTRDYEQYF. In DNA, the CDR3 is TGTGCCAGCAGCTTAACGCGGGACTACGAGCAGTACTTC.